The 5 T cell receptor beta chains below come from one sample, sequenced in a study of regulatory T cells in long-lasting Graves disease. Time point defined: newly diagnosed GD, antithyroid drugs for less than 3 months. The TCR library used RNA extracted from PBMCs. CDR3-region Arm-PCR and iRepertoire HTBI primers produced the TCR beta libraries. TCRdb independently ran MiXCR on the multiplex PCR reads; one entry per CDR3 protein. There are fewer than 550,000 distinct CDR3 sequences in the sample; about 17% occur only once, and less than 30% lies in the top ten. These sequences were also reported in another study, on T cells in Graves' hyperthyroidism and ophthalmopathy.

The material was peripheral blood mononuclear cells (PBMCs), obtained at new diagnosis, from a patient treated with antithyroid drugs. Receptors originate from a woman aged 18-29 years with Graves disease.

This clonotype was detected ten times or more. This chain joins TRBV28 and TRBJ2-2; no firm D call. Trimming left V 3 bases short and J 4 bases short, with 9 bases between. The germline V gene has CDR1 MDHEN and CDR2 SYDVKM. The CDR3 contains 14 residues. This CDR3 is CASSFLVGTGELFF. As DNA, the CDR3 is TGTGCCAGCAGTTTTTTGGTTGGCACCGGGGAGCTGTTTTTT. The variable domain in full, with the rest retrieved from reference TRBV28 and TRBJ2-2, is DVKVTQSSRYLVKRTGEKVFLECVQDMDHENMFWYRQDPGLGLRLIYFSYDVKMKEKGDIPEGYSVSREKKERFSLILESASTNQTSMYLCASSFLVGTGELFFGEGSRLTVL.

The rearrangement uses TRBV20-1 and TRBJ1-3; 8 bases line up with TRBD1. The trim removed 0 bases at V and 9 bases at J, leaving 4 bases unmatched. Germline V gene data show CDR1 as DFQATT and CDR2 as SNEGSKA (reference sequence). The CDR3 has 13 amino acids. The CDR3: CSAREDREGTIYF. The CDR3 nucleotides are TGCAGTGCTAGAGAGGACAGGGAGGGCACCATATATTTT.

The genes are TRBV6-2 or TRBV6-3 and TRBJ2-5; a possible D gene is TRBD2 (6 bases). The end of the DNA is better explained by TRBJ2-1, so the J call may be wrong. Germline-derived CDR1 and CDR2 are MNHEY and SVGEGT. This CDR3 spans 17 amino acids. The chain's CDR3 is CASSYYSTAGNQETQFF. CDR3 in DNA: TGTGCCAGCAGTTACTACTCAACAGCGGGTAACCAAGAGACCCAGTTCTTC.

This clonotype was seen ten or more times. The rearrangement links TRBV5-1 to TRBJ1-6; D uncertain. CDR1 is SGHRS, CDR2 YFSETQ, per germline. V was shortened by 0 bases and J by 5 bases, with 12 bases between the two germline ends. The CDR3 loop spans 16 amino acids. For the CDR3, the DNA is TGCGCCAGCAGCTTGGTTCACGGAACTAATAATTCACCCCTCCACTTT. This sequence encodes CASSLVHGTNNSPLHF.

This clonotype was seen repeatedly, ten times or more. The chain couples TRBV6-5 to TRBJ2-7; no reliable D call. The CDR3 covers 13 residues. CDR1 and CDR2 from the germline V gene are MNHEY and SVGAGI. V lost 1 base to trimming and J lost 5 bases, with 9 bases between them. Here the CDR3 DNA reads TGTGCCAGCAGTTACTATGGGTTCAACGAGCAGTACTTC. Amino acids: CASSYYGFNEQYF.